These 8 T cell receptor beta chains originate from one sample sequenced in a study of blood T cell repertoires in COVID-19. Some clones are missing from TCRdb's copy, which holds only in-frame ones; the method was immunoSEQ multiplex PCR. The table has 140,000 to 150,000 clones, approximately 83% seen once. Sequenced material: peripheral blood. The receptor set was obtained from a woman aged 55-75 years with COVID-19, enrolled during active disease.

The chain recombines TRBV30 with TRBJ1-5; maybe TRBD1 (5 bases). This CDR3 region has 12 residues. CDR1 is GTSNPN, CDR2 SVGIG, per germline (reference sequence). The germline V and J ends were trimmed by 1 base and 9 bases, with 10 bases remaining between them. Written as DNA, the CDR3 is TGTGCCTGGAGTGCGGGGGGAGGGCCCCAGCATTTT. It translates to CAWSAGGGPQHF.

V and J are TRBV6-2 or TRBV6-3 and TRBJ1-2, with 8 positions matching TRBD1. Looked up from germline, CDR1 is MNHEY and CDR2 is SVGEGT. The length of the CDR3 is 16 residues. The V gene end was trimmed by 2 bases and the J gene end by 4 bases; junction bases not matched to a gene: 9. The CDR3 region is CASSYRGQGPAYGYTF. The CDR3 DNA reads as TGTGCCAGCAGTTACCGTGGACAGGGCCCGGCCTATGGCTACACCTTC.

The J gene is TRBJ1-4, the V gene TRBV7-9, with D perhaps TRBD1 (6 bases). The CDR3 length is 15 residues. Looked up from germline, CDR1 is SEHNR and CDR2 is FQNEAQ (reference sequence). V gave up 1 base and J gave up 6 bases, with 12 bases separating them. CDR3 protein: CASSLGGTTDEKLFF. Here the CDR3 DNA reads TGTGCCAGCAGCTTAGGGGGGACAACCGATGAAAAACTGTTTTTT.

The rearrangement joins TRBV11-2 to TRBJ2-5; 10 bases map to TRBD1. The CDR3 contains 14 residues. Germline V lookup: CDR1 SGHAT, CDR2 FQNNGV. The ends lost 5 bases at V and 9 bases at J; junction bases unmatched: 9. The DNA of the CDR3 is TGTGCCAGCAGCCCCGGACAGGGGGAGTCGTCCCAGTACTTC. Translated: CASSPGQGESSQYF. Together with reference TRBV11-2 and TRBJ2-5, the CDR3 gives the full variable domain: EAGVAQSPRYKIIEKRQSVAFWCNPISGHATLYWYQQILGQGPKLLIQFQNNGVVDDSQLPKDRFSAERLKGVDSTLKIQPAKLEDSAVYLCASSPGQGESSQYFGPGTRLLVL.

The chain combines TRBV6-5 with TRBJ1-2, with 7 bases that match TRBD1. V trimming: 6 bases; J trimming: 6 bases; junction bases outside the gene matches: 4. The CDR3 length is 12 residues. Germline CDR1 and CDR2: MNHEY and SVGAGI. The CDR3 loop reads CASSTQGNGYTF. For the CDR3, the DNA is TGTGCCAGCAGCACACAGGGGAATGGCTACACCTTC.

This clone was seen a few times. The gene calls are TRBV18 and TRBJ2-7, with TRBD1 matching 9 bases. The germline V gene encodes CDR1 KGHSH and CDR2 LQKENI. J was trimmed by 6 bases and V by 3 bases; bases with no gene match: 12. The CDR3 extends over 16 amino acids. The CDR3 reads CASSPDPGTGFSEQYF. Written as DNA, the CDR3 is TGTGCCAGCTCACCGGACCCCGGGACAGGGTTCTCCGAGCAGTACTTC.

The chain joins TRBV4-2 to TRBJ2-1, with TRBD1 identical over 7 bases. The ends lost 1 base at V and 7 bases at J; junction bases unmatched: 7. The CDR3 spans 15 residues. Germline assignment: CDR1 LGHNA and CDR2 YNFKEQ. CDR3 nucleotides: TGTGCCAGCAGCCAAGCCGGGACAGATAAAAATGAGCAGTTCTTC. This gives the protein CASSQAGTDKNEQFF.

This clone was observed a handful of times. The chain joins TRBV6-1 to TRBJ1-5, with D unclear. The V end lost 3 bases, the J end lost 7 bases, and 10 bases lay between the germline ends. The germline gives CDR1 MNHNS, CDR2 SASEGT. The CDR3 covers 13 residues. The CDR3 region is CASSDQVKQPQHF. CDR3 nucleotides: TGTGCCAGCAGTGACCAGGTCAAGCAGCCCCAGCATTTT.